This TCR beta chain was captured in a study of OX40 agonist ivuxolimab in advanced cancers. Profiled with immunoSEQ multiplex PCR; TCRdb holds only in-frame clones, not every one. The sample shows 35,000 to 40,000 clones, around 87% of them seen only once. Between the trimmed V and J ends, which lost 3 bases and 5 bases, there was a span of 8 bases. The V gene's germline CDR1 is WNHNN and CDR2 SYGVQD (reference sequence). The CDR3 is 13 amino acids. The TCR sequence derives from an adult with an advanced solid tumor such as melanoma, head and neck, liver or kidney cancer. This chain uses TRBV10-1 with TRBJ1-5; weak D call: TRBD1 (5 bases). Here the sequenced sample was CD4+ or CD8+ T cells sorted from blood, taken in a trial of the OX40 agonist ivuxolimab. The CDR3 sequence: CASSEAGHQPQHF. The CDR3, as DNA: TGCGCCAGCAGTGAAGCAGGGCATCAGCCCCAGCATTTT.